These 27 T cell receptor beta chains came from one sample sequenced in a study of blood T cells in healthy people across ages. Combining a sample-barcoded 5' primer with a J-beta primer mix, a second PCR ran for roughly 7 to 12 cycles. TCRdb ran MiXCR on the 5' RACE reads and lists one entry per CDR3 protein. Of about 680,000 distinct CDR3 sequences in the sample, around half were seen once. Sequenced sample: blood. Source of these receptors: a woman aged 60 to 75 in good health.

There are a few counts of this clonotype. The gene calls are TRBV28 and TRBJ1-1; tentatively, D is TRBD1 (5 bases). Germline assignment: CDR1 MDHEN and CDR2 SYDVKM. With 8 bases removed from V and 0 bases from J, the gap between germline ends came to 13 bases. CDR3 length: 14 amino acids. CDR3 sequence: CASRGRAMNTEAFF. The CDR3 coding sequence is TGTGCCAGCCGGGGCAGGGCCATGAACACTGAAGCTTTCTTT. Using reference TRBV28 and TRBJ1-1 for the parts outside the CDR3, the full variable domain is DVKVTQSSRYLVKRTGEKVFLECVQDMDHENMFWYRQDPGLGLRLIYFSYDVKMKEKGDIPEGYSVSREKKERFSLILESASTNQTSMYLCASRGRAMNTEAFFGQGTRLTVV.

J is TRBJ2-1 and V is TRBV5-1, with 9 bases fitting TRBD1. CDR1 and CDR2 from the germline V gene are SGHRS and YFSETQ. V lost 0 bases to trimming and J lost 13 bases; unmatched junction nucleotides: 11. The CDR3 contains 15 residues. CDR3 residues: CASSLVNGDRGNQFF. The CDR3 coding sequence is TGCGCCAGCAGCTTGGTAAACGGAGACAGGGGGAATCAGTTCTTC.

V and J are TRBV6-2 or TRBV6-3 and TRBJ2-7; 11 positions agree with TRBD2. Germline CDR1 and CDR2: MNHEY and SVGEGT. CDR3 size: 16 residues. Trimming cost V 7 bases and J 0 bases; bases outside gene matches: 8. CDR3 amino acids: CASKTGTSGFSYEQYF. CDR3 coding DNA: TGTGCCAGCAAGACCGGGACTAGCGGCTTCTCCTACGAGCAGTACTTC.

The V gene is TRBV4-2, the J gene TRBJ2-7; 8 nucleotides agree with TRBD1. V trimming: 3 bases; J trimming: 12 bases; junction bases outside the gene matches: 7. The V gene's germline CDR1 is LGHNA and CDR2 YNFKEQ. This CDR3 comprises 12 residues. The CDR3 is CASSQDQGAPYF. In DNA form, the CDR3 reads TGTGCCAGCAGCCAGGACCAGGGGGCCCCGTACTTC.

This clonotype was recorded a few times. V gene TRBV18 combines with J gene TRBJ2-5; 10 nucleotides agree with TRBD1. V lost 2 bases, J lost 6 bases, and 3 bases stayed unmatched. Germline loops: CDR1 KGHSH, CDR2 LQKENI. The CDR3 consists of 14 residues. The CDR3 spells CASSPGTGEKTQYF. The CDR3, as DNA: TGTGCCAGCTCACCAGGGACAGGGGAGAAGACCCAGTACTTC.

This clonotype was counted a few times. CDR3 amino acids: CASSQAGLAVGGNEQFF. The CDR3 DNA sequence: TGCGCCAGCAGCCAAGCAGGACTAGCGGTAGGGGGCAATGAGCAGTTCTTC. The rearrangement joins TRBV4-3 to TRBJ2-1; TRBD2 matches 10 bases. Losses at the gene ends were 1 base for V and 6 bases for J; bases not matched to a gene: 9. This CDR3 has 17 residues. Germline V lookup: CDR1 LGHNA, CDR2 YSLEER.

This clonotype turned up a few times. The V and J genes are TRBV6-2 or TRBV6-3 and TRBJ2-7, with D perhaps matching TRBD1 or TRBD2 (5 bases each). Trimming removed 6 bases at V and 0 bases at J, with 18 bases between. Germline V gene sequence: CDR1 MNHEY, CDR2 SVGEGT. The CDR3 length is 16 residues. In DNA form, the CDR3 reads TGTGCCAGCAGCAAGGGACGGAGCAGTGTCTCCTACGAGCAGTACTTC. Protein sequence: CASSKGRSSVSYEQYF.

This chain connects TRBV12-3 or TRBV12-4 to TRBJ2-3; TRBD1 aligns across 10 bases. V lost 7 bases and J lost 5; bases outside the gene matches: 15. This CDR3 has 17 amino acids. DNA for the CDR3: TGTGCCAGCAACGACAGGGGGCGAAGGTTGGTCGGAGATACGCAGTATTTT. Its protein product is CASNDRGRRLVGDTQYF.

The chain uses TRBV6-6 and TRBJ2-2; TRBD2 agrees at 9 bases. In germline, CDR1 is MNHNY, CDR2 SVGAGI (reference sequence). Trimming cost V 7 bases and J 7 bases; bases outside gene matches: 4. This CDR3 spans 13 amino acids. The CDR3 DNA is TGTGCCAGCACCCTTAGCGGGAGCGGGGAGCTGTTTTTT. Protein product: CASTLSGSGELFF.

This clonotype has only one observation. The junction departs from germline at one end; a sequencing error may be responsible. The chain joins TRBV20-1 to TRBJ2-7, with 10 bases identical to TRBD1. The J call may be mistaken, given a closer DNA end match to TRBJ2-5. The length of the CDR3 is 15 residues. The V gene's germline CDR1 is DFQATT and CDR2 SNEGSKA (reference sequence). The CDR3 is CGAREDRGKEETQYF. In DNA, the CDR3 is TGCGGTGCTAGAGAGGACAGGGGGAAAGAAGAGACCCAGTACTTC.

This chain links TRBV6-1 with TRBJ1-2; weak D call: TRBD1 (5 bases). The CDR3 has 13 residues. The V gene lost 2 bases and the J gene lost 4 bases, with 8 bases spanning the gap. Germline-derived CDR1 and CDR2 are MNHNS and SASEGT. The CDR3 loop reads CASSESTAYGYTF. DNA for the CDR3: TGTGCCAGCAGTGAATCGACAGCCTATGGCTACACCTTC.

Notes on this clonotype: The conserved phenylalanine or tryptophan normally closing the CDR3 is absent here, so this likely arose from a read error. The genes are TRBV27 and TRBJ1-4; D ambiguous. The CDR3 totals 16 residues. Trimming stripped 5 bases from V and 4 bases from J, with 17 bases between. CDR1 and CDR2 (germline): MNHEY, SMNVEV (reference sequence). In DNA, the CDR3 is TGTGCCAGCAGTCGCAACGGACGGGCGTATAATGAAAAACTGTTTATT. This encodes CASSRNGRAYNEKLFI.

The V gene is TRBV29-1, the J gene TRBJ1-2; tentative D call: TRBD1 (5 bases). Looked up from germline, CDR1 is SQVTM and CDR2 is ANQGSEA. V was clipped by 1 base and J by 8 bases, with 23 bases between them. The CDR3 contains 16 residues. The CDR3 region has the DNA TGCAGCGTTGAAGGAAACAGGAAAAATCGAAACGAGGGCTACACCTTC. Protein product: CSVEGNRKNRNEGYTF.

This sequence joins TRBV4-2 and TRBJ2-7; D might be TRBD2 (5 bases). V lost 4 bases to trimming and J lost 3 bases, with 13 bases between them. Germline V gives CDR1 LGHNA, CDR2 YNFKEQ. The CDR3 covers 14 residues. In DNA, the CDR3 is TGTGCCAGCAGCCTCGGGGATCCTTACTACGAGCAGTACTTC. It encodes CASSLGDPYYEQYF.

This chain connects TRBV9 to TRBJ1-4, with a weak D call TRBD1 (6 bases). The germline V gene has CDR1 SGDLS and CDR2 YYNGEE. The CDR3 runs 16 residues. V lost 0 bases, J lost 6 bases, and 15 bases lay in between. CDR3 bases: TGTGCCAGCAGCGTAGCGGCGGGGGGCACAGATGAAAAACTGTTTTTT. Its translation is CASSVAAGGTDEKLFF.

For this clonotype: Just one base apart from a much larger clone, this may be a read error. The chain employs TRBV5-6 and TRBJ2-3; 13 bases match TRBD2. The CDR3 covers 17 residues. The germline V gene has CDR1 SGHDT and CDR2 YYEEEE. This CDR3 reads CASNLAGTSGVTDTQYF. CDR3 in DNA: TGTGCCAGCAACTTGGCCGGGACTAGCGGGGTTACAGATACGCAGTATTTT.

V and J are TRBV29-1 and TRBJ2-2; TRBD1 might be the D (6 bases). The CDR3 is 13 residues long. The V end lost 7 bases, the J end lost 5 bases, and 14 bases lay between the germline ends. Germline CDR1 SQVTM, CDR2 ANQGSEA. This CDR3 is CSAVRRGTGELFF. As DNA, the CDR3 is TGCAGCGCCGTCCGCAGGGGAACCGGGGAGCTGTTTTTT.

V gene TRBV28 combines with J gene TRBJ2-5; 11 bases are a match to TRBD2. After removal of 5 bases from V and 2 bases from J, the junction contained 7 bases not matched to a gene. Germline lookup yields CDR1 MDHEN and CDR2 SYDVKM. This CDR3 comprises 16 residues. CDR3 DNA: TGTGCCAGCAGTACGGTAGCGGGAGGGCCGCAAGAGACCCAGTACTTC. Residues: CASSTVAGGPQETQYF.

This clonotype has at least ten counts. The CDR3 DNA follows: TGTGCCAGCAGCCTGATGTCAGGCAGCCACGAGCAGTACTTC. It yields the protein CASSLMSGSHEQYF. The chain links TRBV7-9 to TRBJ2-7, with unresolved D. V was clipped by 5 bases and J by 5 bases, with 16 bases between them. Per the germline V gene, CDR1 is SEHNR and CDR2 is FQNEAQ (reference sequence). This CDR3 region has 14 residues. Complete variable domain (other parts from reference TRBV7-9 and TRBJ2-7): DTGVSQNPRHKITKRGQNVTFRCDPISEHNRLYWYRQTLGQGPEFLTYFQNEAQLEKSRLLSDRFSAERPKGSFSTLEIQRTEQGDSAMYLCASSLMSGSHEQYFGPGTRLTVT.

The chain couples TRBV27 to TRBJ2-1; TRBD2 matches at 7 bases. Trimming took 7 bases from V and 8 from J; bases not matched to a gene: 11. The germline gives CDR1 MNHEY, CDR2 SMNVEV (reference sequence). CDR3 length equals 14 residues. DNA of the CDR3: TGTGCCAGCACCCCAGAGCAGGGAGGGTATGAGCAGTTCTTC. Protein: CASTPEQGGYEQFF.

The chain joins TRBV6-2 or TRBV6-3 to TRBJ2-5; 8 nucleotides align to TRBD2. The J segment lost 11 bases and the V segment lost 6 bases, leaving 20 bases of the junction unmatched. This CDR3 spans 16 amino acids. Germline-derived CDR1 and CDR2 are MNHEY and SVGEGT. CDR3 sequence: CASSKKPGLDNNEQYF. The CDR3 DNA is TGTGCCAGCAGCAAAAAGCCGGGACTAGATAACAATGAGCAGTACTTC.

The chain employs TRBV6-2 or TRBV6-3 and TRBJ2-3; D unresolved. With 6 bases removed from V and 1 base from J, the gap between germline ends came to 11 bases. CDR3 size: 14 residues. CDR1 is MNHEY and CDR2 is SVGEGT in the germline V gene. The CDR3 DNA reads TGTGCCAGCAGAGCTTGGCCTGGCACAGATACGCAGTATTTT. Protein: CASRAWPGTDTQYF.

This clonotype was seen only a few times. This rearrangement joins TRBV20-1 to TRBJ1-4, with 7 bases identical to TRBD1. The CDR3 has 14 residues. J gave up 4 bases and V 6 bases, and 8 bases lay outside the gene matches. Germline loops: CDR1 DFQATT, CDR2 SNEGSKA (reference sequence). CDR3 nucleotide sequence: TGCAGTGCGACCAACAGGGGCCGTAATGAAAAACTGTTTTTT. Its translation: CSATNRGRNEKLFF.

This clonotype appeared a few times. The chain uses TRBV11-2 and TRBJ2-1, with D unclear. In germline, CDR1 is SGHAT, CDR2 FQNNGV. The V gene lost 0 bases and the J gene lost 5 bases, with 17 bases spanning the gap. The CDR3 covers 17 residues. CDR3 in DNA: TGTGCCAGCAGCTTAGAGTTGGTTAGGGTGCGAAACAATGAGCAGTTCTTC. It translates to CASSLELVRVRNNEQFF.

The CDR3 DNA reads TGTGCCAGCAGCACGACAGGGGGGACAACTGAAGCTTTCTTT. Translated, it gives CASSTTGGTTEAFF. The chain joins TRBV28 to TRBJ1-1; 9 positions match TRBD1. Germline-derived CDR1 and CDR2 are MDHEN and SYDVKM. The length of the CDR3 is 14 residues. V shed 6 bases, J shed 5 bases, and the junction held 7 bases outside the gene matches.

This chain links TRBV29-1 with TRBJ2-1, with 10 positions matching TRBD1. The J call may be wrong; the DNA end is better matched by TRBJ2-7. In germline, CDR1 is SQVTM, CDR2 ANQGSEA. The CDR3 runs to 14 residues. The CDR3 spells CSVYGTGVYNEQYF. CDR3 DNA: TGCAGCGTCTACGGGACAGGGGTGTACAATGAGCAGTACTTC.

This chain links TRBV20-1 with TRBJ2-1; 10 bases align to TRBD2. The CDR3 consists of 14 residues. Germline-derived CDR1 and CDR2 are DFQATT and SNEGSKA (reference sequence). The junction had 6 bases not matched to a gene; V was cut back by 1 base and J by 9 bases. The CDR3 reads CSARAAGGPGEQFF. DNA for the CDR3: TGCAGTGCTAGAGCAGCGGGAGGGCCGGGTGAGCAGTTCTTC.